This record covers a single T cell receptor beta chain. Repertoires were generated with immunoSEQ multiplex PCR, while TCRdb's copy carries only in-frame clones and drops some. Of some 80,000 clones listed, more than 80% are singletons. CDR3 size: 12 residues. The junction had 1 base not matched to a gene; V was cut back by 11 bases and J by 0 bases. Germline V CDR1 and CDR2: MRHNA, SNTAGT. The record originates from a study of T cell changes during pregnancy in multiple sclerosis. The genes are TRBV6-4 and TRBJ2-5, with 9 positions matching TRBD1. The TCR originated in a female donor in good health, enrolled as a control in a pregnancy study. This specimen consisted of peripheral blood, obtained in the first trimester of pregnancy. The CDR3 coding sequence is TGTGCCGGACAGGGGAACCAAGAGACCCAGTACTTC. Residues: CAGQGNQETQYF.